A selection of T cell receptor beta chains follows, all from one sample in a study of blood T cell repertoires in COVID-19. Profiling relied on immunoSEQ multiplex PCR, and the TCRdb table lists in-frame clones only, not all of them. The sample comprises 20,000 to 30,000 clones, about 82% of which are singletons, and roughly a quarter rests with the top ten. The sequenced material came from peripheral blood. The receptors were gathered from a human donor with active COVID-19. The donor label of this sample is uncertain. The CDR3 runs from the conserved cysteine through the conserved F or W. Each record gives: clone size, J gene, D gene, V gene, CDR3 DNA, CDR3 protein. A D gene is named only where the DNA matches it firmly. Some rows mark clone size as missing; the rest say once, few, many or name a class of expanded clone.

size: NA; J: TRBJ2-3; D: NA; V: TRBV11-3; DNA: TGTGCCAGCAGCCGCAATGTAGATTCAGATACGCAGTATTTT; CDR3: CASSRNVDSDTQYF
size: NA; J: TRBJ2-7; D: NA; V: TRBV7-3; DNA: TGTGCCAGCAGCCCGCAACGGGGGGAGCAGTACTTC; CDR3: CASSPQRGEQYF
size: NA; J: TRBJ1-1; D: NA; V: TRBV18; DNA: TGTGCCAGCTCATCGGTTGGAGACACTGAAGCTTTCTTT; CDR3: CASSSVGDTEAFF
size: NA; J: TRBJ2-2; D: TRBD2; V: TRBV10-1; DNA: TGCGCCAGCAGTGAGTCTTTTCCCGGACTAGCGGGGCTTACCGGGGAGCTGTTTTTT; CDR3: CASSESFPGLAGLTGELFF
size: once; J: TRBJ1-4; D: NA; V: TRBV5-1; DNA: TGCGCCAGCCGAATCAGGGTCGGTGAAAAACTGTTTTTT; CDR3: CASRIRVGEKLFF
size: once; J: TRBJ1-1; D: NA; V: TRBV27; DNA: TGTGCCAGCAGTTTATTACCAGGGAACTCTGAAGCTTTCTTT; CDR3: CASSLLPGNSEAFF
size: NA; J: TRBJ1-3; D: NA; V: TRBV11-2; DNA: TGTGCCAGCAGCTCCCCCAGAGGGGGAAACACCATATATTTT; CDR3: CASSSPRGGNTIYF
size: NA; J: TRBJ2-5; D: TRBD2; V: TRBV2; DNA: TGTGCCAGCAGTGAAGCCGGGACTAGCGGGAGTGGCGAGACCCAGTACTTC; CDR3: CASSEAGTSGSGETQYF
size: NA; J: TRBJ2-5; D: TRBD2; V: TRBV30; DNA: TGTGCCTTCGCGGCTCTCTCGCGGGGGGCAGGGGAGACCCAGTACTTC; CDR3: CAFAALSRGAGETQYF
size: once; J: TRBJ2-7; D: NA; V: TRBV27; DNA: TGTGCCAGCAGTTTATTGGGCTCTCGCTACGAGCAGTACTTC; CDR3: CASSLLGSRYEQYF
size: NA; J: TRBJ2-6; D: NA; V: TRBV1; DNA: TGCACCAGCAGCCAAGATCTTGAGCGGGAAAGCTCTGGGGCCAACGTCCTGACTTTC; CDR3: CTSSQDLERESSGANVLTF